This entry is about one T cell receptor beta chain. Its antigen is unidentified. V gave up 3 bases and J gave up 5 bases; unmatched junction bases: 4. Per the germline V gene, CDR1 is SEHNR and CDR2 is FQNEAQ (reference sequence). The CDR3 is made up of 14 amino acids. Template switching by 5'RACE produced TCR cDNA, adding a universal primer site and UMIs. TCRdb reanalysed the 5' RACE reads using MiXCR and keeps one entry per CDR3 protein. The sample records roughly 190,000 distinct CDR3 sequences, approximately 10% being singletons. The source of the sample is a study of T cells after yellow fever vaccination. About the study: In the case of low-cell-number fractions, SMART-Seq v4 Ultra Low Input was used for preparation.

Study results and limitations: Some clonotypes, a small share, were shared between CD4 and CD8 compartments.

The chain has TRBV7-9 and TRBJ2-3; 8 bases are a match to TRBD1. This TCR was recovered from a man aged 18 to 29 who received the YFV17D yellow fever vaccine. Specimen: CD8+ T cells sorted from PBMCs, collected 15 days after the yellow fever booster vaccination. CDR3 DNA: TGTGCCAGCAGCTTTCAAGACAGGGGAGATACGCAGTATTTT. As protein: CASSFQDRGDTQYF.